Listed here are 16 T cell receptor beta chains from one sample, sequenced in a study of cytomegalovirus exposure and HLA in healthy donors. Using immunoSEQ multiplex PCR, the repertoire was profiled, and TCRdb retains in-frame clones only, with some absent. The profile covers about 140,000 clones, with about 88% appearing a single time and roughly 10% taken by the ten largest. Sequencing was done on a sample of PBMCs. The receptor source for this set is a young man in good health and CMV-seropositive.

The genes are TRBV30 and TRBJ2-1; the match to TRBD1 covers 7 bases. The CDR3 length is 12 residues. Germline CDR1 is GTSNPN and CDR2 is SVGIG (reference sequence). The V and J ends lost 7 bases and 8 bases, in that order; junction bases with no gene match: 8. The CDR3 loop reads CAYRQGMDEQFF. CDR3 sequence (DNA): TGTGCCTACAGACAGGGCATGGATGAGCAGTTCTTC.

The rearrangement uses TRBV5-4 and TRBJ1-2; D not resolved. CDR3 size: 14 residues. Trimming left V 0 bases short and J 10 bases short, with 16 bases between. The V gene's germline CDR1 is SGHNT and CDR2 YYREEE (reference sequence). This CDR3 is CASSLVSGRRVYTF. The CDR3 DNA reads as TGTGCCAGCAGCTTGGTTTCTGGCAGGAGGGTCTACACCTTC.

J is TRBJ2-4 and V is TRBV7-8, with unresolved D. Germline lookup yields CDR1 SGHVS and CDR2 FQNEAQ. Trimming pared 1 base from V and 1 base from J, leaving 17 bases between. This CDR3 has 18 residues. DNA of the CDR3: TGTGCCAGCAGCTTAGGGTACAAACAGCCCGTGGCCAAAAACATTCAGTACTTC. This encodes CASSLGYKQPVAKNIQYF.

The sample holds one count of this clone. J is TRBJ2-3 and V is TRBV7-9, with 7 bases fitting TRBD2. Unmatched junction bases numbered 1, after V lost 2 bases and J lost 2 bases. Germline loops: CDR1 SEHNR, CDR2 FQNEAQ (reference sequence). The CDR3 runs to 14 residues. The CDR3 DNA reads as TGTGCCAGCAGCTTAAGACTAGCCACAGATACGCAGTATTTT. Translation gives CASSLRLATDTQYF.

This clone ranks as medium-sized. The J gene is TRBJ2-7, the V gene TRBV9; the match to TRBD2 covers 8 bases. CDR3 length: 18 amino acids. V shed 0 bases, J shed 4 bases, and the junction held 15 bases outside the gene matches. Germline CDR1 SGDLS, CDR2 YYNGEE. CDR3 loop: CASSVESRSGGIVYEQYF. The CDR3 region has the DNA TGTGCCAGCAGCGTAGAGAGTAGGAGCGGGGGCATAGTTTACGAGCAGTACTTC.

The V and J genes are TRBV29-1 and TRBJ1-2, with D possibly being TRBD1 (6 bases). V was shortened by 5 bases and J by 0 bases, with 13 bases between the two germline ends. Per germline, CDR1 SQVTM and CDR2 ANQGSEA. CDR3 size: 14 residues. In DNA form, the CDR3 reads TGCAGCGTTCGAGAGGGGGTTTCTAACTATGGCTACACCTTC. Translated, it gives CSVREGVSNYGYTF.

The chain carries TRBV6-5 and TRBJ1-6; 7 bases are shared with TRBD1. Germline V gene lookup returns CDR1 MNHEY and CDR2 SVGAGI. The CDR3 spans 15 residues. V shed 2 bases and J 6 bases; nucleotides not matched to a gene: 4. The CDR3, as DNA: TGTGCCAGCAGTTACGCCGACAGGGTTAATTCACCCCTCCACTTT. Protein: CASSYADRVNSPLHF.

J is TRBJ1-1 and V is TRBV9; D unresolved. V gave up 3 bases and J gave up 6 bases, with 12 bases separating them. The germline CDR1 and CDR2 sequences are SGDLS and YYNGEE. This CDR3 has 13 amino acids. CDR3 DNA: TGTGCCAGCAGCGAAACGGGGTGGTCTGAAGCTTTCTTT. Its protein product is CASSETGWSEAFF. Drawing the rest from reference TRBV9 and TRBJ1-1, the complete variable domain is DSGVTQTPKHLITATGQRVTLRCSPRSGDLSVYWYQQSLDQGLQFLIQYYNGEERAKGNILERFSAQQFPDLHSELNLSSLELGDSALYFCASSETGWSEAFFGQGTRLTVV.

The CDR3 DNA is TGTGCCATAGACACCGGGGAGCTGTTTTTT. The encoded protein is CAIDTGELFF. The V gene is TRBV6-5, the J gene TRBJ2-2; D is uncertain. The germline V and J ends were trimmed by 10 bases and 3 bases, with 3 bases remaining between them. CDR1 is MNHEY, CDR2 SVGAGI, per germline. The CDR3 loop spans 10 amino acids.

The rearrangement links TRBV18 to TRBJ2-3; 13 bases are a match to TRBD2. The CDR3 covers 16 residues. V lost 2 bases to trimming and J lost 4 bases; unmatched junction nucleotides: 3. Germline-derived CDR1 and CDR2 are KGHSH and LQKENI. DNA for the CDR3: TGTGCCAGCTCACCAGGGACTAGCGGGGTAGCAGATACGCAGTATTTT. As protein: CASSPGTSGVADTQYF.

V gene TRBV19 combines with J gene TRBJ1-5; TRBD1 might be the D (6 bases). The CDR3 totals 15 residues. Trimming cost V 6 bases and J 2 bases, with 14 bases left between them. Germline CDR1 LNHDA, CDR2 SQIVND (reference sequence). The CDR3 region has the DNA TGTGCCAGTAGCATGGGGGCCAGGGGCAATCAGCCCCAGCATTTT. It yields the protein CASSMGARGNQPQHF.

V gene TRBV27 combines with J gene TRBJ1-2; D perhaps matches TRBD1 (5 bases). V lost 5 bases to trimming and J lost 3 bases, with 16 bases between them. There are 15 residues in the CDR3. Germline lookup yields CDR1 MNHEY and CDR2 SMNVEV (reference sequence). The CDR3 sequence: CASSVRDGGYYGYTF. CDR3 nucleotide sequence: TGTGCCAGCAGTGTCCGGGACGGGGGATACTATGGCTACACCTTC.

The genes are TRBV7-9 and TRBJ2-7; D is unclear. Trimming pared 3 bases from V and 5 bases from J, leaving 11 bases between. Germline values: CDR1 SEHNR, CDR2 FQNEAQ (reference sequence). The CDR3 extends over 13 amino acids. As DNA, the CDR3 is TGTGCCAGCAGCTTTCCCCCACTCCACGAGCAGTACTTC. Its translation is CASSFPPLHEQYF. Together with reference TRBV7-9 and TRBJ2-7, the CDR3 gives the full variable domain: DTGVSQNPRHKITKRGQNVTFRCDPISEHNRLYWYRQTLGQGPEFLTYFQNEAQLEKSRLLSDRFSAERPKGSFSTLEIQRTEQGDSAMYLCASSFPPLHEQYFGPGTRLTVT.

This clone was seen only a few times. The rearrangement uses TRBV30 and TRBJ1-2, with D possibly matching TRBD1 (5 bases). The germline V and J ends were trimmed by 4 bases and 8 bases, with 17 bases remaining between them. The CDR3 is 13 residues long. From germline, CDR1 is GTSNPN and CDR2 SVGIG (reference sequence). CDR3 sequence reads: CAWTRTPNHGYTF. The DNA for the CDR3 is TGTGCCTGGACCAGGACACCCAATCACGGCTACACCTTC.

The chain combines TRBV6-6 with TRBJ1-3; possible D gene TRBD1, 5 bases. V shed 4 bases and J shed 0 bases, with 13 bases lying between them. The CDR3 is made up of 16 amino acids. Per germline, CDR1 MNHNY and CDR2 SVGAGI (reference sequence). This CDR3 is CASSFGTGASGNTIYF. CDR3 nucleotide sequence: TGTGCCAGCAGTTTCGGGACGGGAGCCTCTGGAAACACCATATATTTT.

The chain links TRBV13 to TRBJ1-2; 10 nucleotides line up with TRBD1. This CDR3 is built from 17 residues. Germline trimming cut 4 bases from V and 8 bases from J; bases unmatched to any gene: 16. From germline, CDR1 is PRHDT and CDR2 FYEKMQ (reference sequence). Here the CDR3 DNA reads TGTGCCAGCAGCTCTCCGGGACAGGGGTACTGGCCCGGGGGCTACACCTTC. This sequence encodes CASSSPGQGYWPGGYTF.